Listed below are T cell receptor beta chains from one sample, sequenced in a study of blood T cell repertoires in COVID-19. The repertoire was sequenced with immunoSEQ multiplex PCR; TCRdb's copy has only in-frame clones and lacks some. The sample has fewer than 350,000 clones, about 91% seen once. Sequences were obtained from PBMCs or T cells enriched from blood (not recorded which). The source of these receptors is a man aged 35 to 55 who had been exposed to COVID-19. CDR3s include the opening cysteine and the closing phenylalanine or tryptophan. A D gene is named only where the DNA matches it firmly. Clone size is shown for a subset of rows, as once, few, many or a class of expanded clone.

j_call,v_call,clone_size,d_call,cdr3_nt,cdr3_aa
TRBJ2-3,TRBV19,NA,NA,TGTGCCAGTAGCAGAGGACAGACAGATACGCAGTATTTT,CASSRGQTDTQYF
TRBJ1-2,TRBV24-1,few,TRBD1,TGTGCCACCAGTGAACAGGGGACCTATGGCTACACCTTC,CATSEQGTYGYTF
TRBJ1-3,TRBV27,NA,NA,TGTGCCAGCAGTTTAGCAGGGAATGGTGGAAACACCATATATTTT,CASSLAGNGGNTIYF
TRBJ2-1,TRBV28,NA,TRBD2,TGTGCCAGCAGTTCCGGAAGCGGGAGGGCGGGGCAGTTCTTC,CASSSGSGRAGQFF
TRBJ2-3,TRBV18,NA,TRBD2,TGTGCCAGCTCACCAATCCCTAGCGGTACAGATACGCAGTATTTT,CASSPIPSGTDTQYF
TRBJ1-5,TRBV19,once,NA,TGTGCCAGTAGCCTCGGGGGGGGTGGACAGCCCCAGCATTTT,CASSLGGGGQPQHF
TRBJ2-7,TRBV7-3,NA,TRBD2,TGTGCCAGCAGCTTGGAGATGGTAGCGGGAGGCTACGAGCAGTACTTC,CASSLEMVAGGYEQYF
TRBJ1-1,TRBV5-4,NA,NA,TGTGCCAGCAGCCGGCTCCAGGGAACGGGCACTGAAGCTTTCTTT,CASSRLQGTGTEAFF
TRBJ1-6,TRBV28,few,NA,TGTGCCAGCAGACAGACCGGGACAATGTATAATTCACCCCTCCACTTT,CASRQTGTMYNSPLHF
TRBJ1-1,TRBV7-6,NA,TRBD1,TGTGCCAGCAGCTTAGCCGGACAGGGGGACACTGAAGCTTTCTTT,CASSLAGQGDTEAFF
TRBJ1-2,TRBV6-2/TRBV6-3,NA,NA,TGTGCCAGCAGTCCGGCAGGGTACCTACAAGATGGCTACACCTTC,CASSPAGYLQDGYTF
TRBJ1-5,TRBV19,NA,NA,TGTGCCAGTAGTATTCAGTCGGCGGGCAATCAGCCCCAGCATTTT,CASSIQSAGNQPQHF
TRBJ2-7,TRBV28,NA,NA,TGTGCCAGCAGTTCGTCCCTAGTGTACGAGCAGTACTTC,CASSSSLVYEQYF
TRBJ1-5,TRBV6-6,few,NA,TGTGCCAGCAGTTACCCGGGCGGGGATAGCAATCAGCCCCAGCATTTT,CASSYPGGDSNQPQHF
TRBJ2-7,TRBV6-1,few,TRBD1,TGTGCCAGCAGTGAAGAGGGGACAGGGGGCGACGAGCAGTACTTC,CASSEEGTGGDEQYF
TRBJ2-5,TRBV5-1,NA,TRBD2,TGCGCCAGCAGCGAAGAAGCGGGAGGGCAAGAGACCCAGTACTTC,CASSEEAGGQETQYF
TRBJ1-1,TRBV2,NA,NA,TGTGCCAGCAGCGAATCACTGTCGCGCACTGAAGCTTTCTTT,CASSESLSRTEAFF
TRBJ2-2,TRBV5-1,NA,TRBD1,TGCGCCAGCAGCCCCAACCGGGACAGTCGTACCGGGAAGCTGTTTTTT,CASSPNRDSRTGKLFF
TRBJ2-1,TRBV7-9,NA,NA,TGTGCCAGCAGCTTCGCCACGGACAGTCCGTACAATGAGCAGTTCTTC,CASSFATDSPYNEQFF
TRBJ1-4,TRBV30,once,NA,TGTGCCTGGAGATCTGGGCAGGGGAGTGAAAAACTGTTTTTT,CAWRSGQGSEKLFF
TRBJ1-2,TRBV30,once,NA,TGTGCCTGTATCGCTACAGGGTTCTGGGCTGGCTACACCTTC,CACIATGFWAGYTF
TRBJ2-1,TRBV5-4,NA,NA,TGTGCCAGCAGCTGGAGTCGTGAGCAGTTCTTC,CASSWSREQFF
TRBJ2-7,TRBV5-1,NA,TRBD1,TGCGCCAGCGAGAAAAGCGGGACAGGGGTGGACGAGCAGTACTTC,CASEKSGTGVDEQYF
TRBJ1-1,TRBV7-3,NA,NA,TGTGCCAGCAGCTCGGAGCCGAACACTGAAGCTTTCTTT,CASSSEPNTEAFF
TRBJ2-3,TRBV7-2,NA,NA,TGTGCCAGCAGCTTAGTCGGAGTCTATAAGACAGATACGCAGTATTTT,CASSLVGVYKTDTQYF
TRBJ1-6,TRBV27,NA,NA,TGTGCCAGCAGTTTATATTCGTTCCCGGGAGTCACTTCACCCCTCCACTTT,CASSLYSFPGVTSPLHF
TRBJ2-3,TRBV11-3,NA,NA,TGTGCCAGCAGCTTATGGGGCTCTGGGGATACGCAGTATTTT,CASSLWGSGDTQYF
TRBJ1-3,TRBV3-1/TRBV3-2,NA,NA,TGTGCCAGCAGCCAGGAGTTTAGCTCTGGAAACACCATATATTTT,CASSQEFSSGNTIYF
TRBJ2-7,TRBV11-3,NA,TRBD1,TGTGCCAGCAGCCGACAGGGCTCCTACGAGCAGTACTTC,CASSRQGSYEQYF
TRBJ2-5,TRBV5-6,NA,NA,TGTGCCAGCAGCTTCTCTTCCGGGAGTTCGTCCCAGTACTTC,CASSFSSGSSSQYF
TRBJ1-2,TRBV18,NA,TRBD1,TGTGCCAGCTCCCTTGACAGGGCGGGCTACACCTTC,CASSLDRAGYTF
TRBJ2-1,TRBV11-2,NA,TRBD1,TGTGCCAGCAGAAAAAGTACGGGACAGGGAGACAATGAGCAGTTCTTC,CASRKSTGQGDNEQFF
TRBJ2-7,TRBV27,NA,TRBD2,TGTGCCAGCAGTTCGCTCGGGGACTACGACTACGAGCAGTACTTC,CASSSLGDYDYEQYF
TRBJ2-1,TRBV12-3/TRBV12-4,NA,NA,TGTGCCAGCAGCTCCGGGTACAATGAGCAGTTCTTC,CASSSGYNEQFF
TRBJ1-5,TRBV28,NA,TRBD1,TGTGCCAGCAGTTTACGGGACAGGGGCGGCAATCAGCCCCAGCATTTT,CASSLRDRGGNQPQHF
TRBJ2-2,TRBV10-2,NA,NA,TGCGCCAGCAGTGAAGAACTCAACACCGGGGAGCTGTTTTTT,CASSEELNTGELFF
TRBJ2-3,TRBV2,NA,NA,TGTGCCAGCAGTGGCCTAGGGGGCACAGATACGCAGTATTTT,CASSGLGGTDTQYF
TRBJ2-5,TRBV5-1,NA,NA,TGCGCCAGCAGCTTGAGCGTCAAAGGGACTTACCAAGAGACCCAGTACTTC,CASSLSVKGTYQETQYF
TRBJ2-7,TRBV9,NA,TRBD2,TGTGCCAGCAGCGCGACTAGCCTATCTTCCTACGAGCAGTACTTC,CASSATSLSSYEQYF
TRBJ2-7,TRBV28,once,NA,TGTGCCAGCAGTTTAGCGGACGAGCAGTACTTC,CASSLADEQYF
TRBJ1-3,TRBV19,NA,NA,TGTGCCAGTAGTATAGCCCCTGCGAACACCATATATTTT,CASSIAPANTIYF
TRBJ2-1,TRBV15,NA,NA,TGTGCCACCAGCAGAGATTCGGCGGATGAGCAGTTCTTC,CATSRDSADEQFF
TRBJ2-5,TRBV28,NA,TRBD2,TGTGCCAGCAGTTCCCTAGCGGGAGGGCCTGAGCAGACCCAGTACTTC,CASSSLAGGPEQTQYF
TRBJ2-5,TRBV7-3,NA,TRBD2,TGTGCCAGCAGCAAGACTAGCGGACGCCAAGAGACCCAGTACTTC,CASSKTSGRQETQYF
TRBJ1-5,TRBV4-1,NA,NA,TGCGCCAGCAGCCAAGATCCGGCCAGGCGCAATCAGCCCCAGCATTTT,CASSQDPARRNQPQHF
TRBJ1-3,TRBV3-1/TRBV3-2,NA,TRBD1,TGTGCCAGCAGCCAAAAGACAGGGGAACGCTCTGGAAACACCATATATTTT,CASSQKTGERSGNTIYF
TRBJ2-1,TRBV13,NA,TRBD2,TGTGCCAGCAGTCCAACTAGCGGGAGTGGCAATGAGCAGTTCTTC,CASSPTSGSGNEQFF
TRBJ1-5,TRBV19,few,NA,TGTGCCAGTAGAGCTGTTAGCAATCAGCCCCAGCATTTT,CASRAVSNQPQHF
TRBJ2-7,TRBV7-8,NA,NA,TGTGCCAGCAGCCCGCGATACGAGCAGTACTTC,CASSPRYEQYF
TRBJ1-1,TRBV19,NA,NA,TGTGCCAGTAGTATAAAGGGGCAACGGGAAGCTTTCTTT,CASSIKGQREAFF
TRBJ1-2,TRBV27,NA,TRBD1,TGTGCCAGCAGTTTATCGGGGGGGACAGGGGCTATAGGCGGCTACACCTTC,CASSLSGGTGAIGGYTF
TRBJ1-2,TRBV27,NA,TRBD1,TGTGCCAGCAGCCGACAGGGGAGCATCTATGGCTACACCTTC,CASSRQGSIYGYTF
TRBJ1-3,TRBV3-1/TRBV3-2,NA,NA,TGTGCCAGCAGCCAAGGGGCCGCCGGAAACACCATATATTTT,CASSQGAAGNTIYF